Sequencing of this T cell receptor beta chain was carried out in a study of blood T cell repertoires in COVID-19. Study-wide background: Acute and convalescent COVID-19 specimens originated in the United States, Italy and Spain.

This CDR3 is 15 amino acids long. CDR1 MDHEN and CDR2 SYDVKM come from the germline V gene. V was shortened by 4 bases and J by 6 bases, with 15 bases between the two germline ends. Method: immunoSEQ multiplex PCR; TCRdb's copy keeps in-frame clones and lacks some. The sample consists of approximately 160,000 clones, about 83% of them appearing once. The cohort comprised adults aged about 18 to 100 years residing in approximately 25 US areas. Sequenced material: PBMCs or T cells enriched from blood (not recorded which). This sequence joins TRBV28 and TRBJ1-4; D perhaps matches TRBD1 (6 bases). The receptor was derived from a woman aged 45-65 years in a cohort exposed to, infected with or recovered from COVID-19 (not recorded which). CDR3 protein: CASSSTGLGDEKLFF. DNA for the CDR3: TGTGCCAGCAGTTCCACAGGGTTAGGCGATGAAAAACTGTTTTTT.